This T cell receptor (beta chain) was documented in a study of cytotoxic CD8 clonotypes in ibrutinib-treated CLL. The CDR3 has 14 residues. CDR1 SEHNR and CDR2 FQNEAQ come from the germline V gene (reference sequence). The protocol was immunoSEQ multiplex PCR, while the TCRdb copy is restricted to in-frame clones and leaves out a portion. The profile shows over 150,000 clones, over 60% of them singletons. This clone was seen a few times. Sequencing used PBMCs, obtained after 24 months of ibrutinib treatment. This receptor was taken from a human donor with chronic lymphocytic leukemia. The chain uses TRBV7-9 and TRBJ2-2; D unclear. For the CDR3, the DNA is TGTGCGCACGCGGACGTTCCATTCACCGGGGAGCTGTTTTTT. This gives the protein CAHADVPFTGELFF.